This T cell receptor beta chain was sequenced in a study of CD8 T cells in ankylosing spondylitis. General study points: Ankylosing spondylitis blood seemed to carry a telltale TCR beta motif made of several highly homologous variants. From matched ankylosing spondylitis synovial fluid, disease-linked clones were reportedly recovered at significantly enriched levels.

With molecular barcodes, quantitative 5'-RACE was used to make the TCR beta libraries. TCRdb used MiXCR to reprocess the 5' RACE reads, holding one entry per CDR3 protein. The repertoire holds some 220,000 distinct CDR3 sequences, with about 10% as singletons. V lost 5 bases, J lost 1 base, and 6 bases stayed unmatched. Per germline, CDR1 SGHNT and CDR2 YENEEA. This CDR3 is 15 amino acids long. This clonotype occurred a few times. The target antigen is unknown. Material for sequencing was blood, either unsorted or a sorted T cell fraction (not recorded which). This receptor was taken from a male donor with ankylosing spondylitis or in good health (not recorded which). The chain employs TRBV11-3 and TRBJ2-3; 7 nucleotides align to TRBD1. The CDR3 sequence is CASSPGQVGTDTQYF. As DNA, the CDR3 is TGTGCCAGCAGCCCCGGACAGGTGGGCACAGATACGCAGTATTTT.